The rows below give T cell receptor beta chains drawn from one sample of a study of T cells after yellow fever vaccination. A single record per CDR3 protein comes from TCRdb applying MiXCR to the 5' RACE reads. Counted here are tens of thousands of distinct CDR3 sequences, more than 5.5% occurring once; the ten biggest clones make up around 28%. The sample here was CD8+ T cells sorted from PBMCs, taken 10 days after the first yellow fever vaccination. The receptors originated from a man between 18 and 29 years old who received the YFV17D yellow fever vaccine. Each CDR3 is given with its conserved first and last residue. The D gene is left open where the match is weak. Clone sizes are given selectively: once, few, many, or a class where the clone is expanded.

J gene | D gene | V gene | clone size | CDR3 protein | CDR3 DNA
TRBJ2-2 | TRBD1 | TRBV4-1 | many | CASSPSDRGAGELFF | TGCGCCAGCAGCCCTTCCGACAGGGGTGCCGGGGAGCTGTTTTTT
TRBJ1-1 | TRBD1 | TRBV6-1 | - | CASSPRGHTEAFF | TGTGCCAGCAGCCCCAGGGGGCACACTGAAGCTTTCTTT
TRBJ2-1 | TRBD1 | TRBV4-1 | many | CASSPLGTAKHYNEQFF | TGCGCCAGCAGCCCTCTCGGGACAGCCAAACACTACAATGAGCAGTTCTTC
TRBJ2-5 | - | TRBV13 | many | CASRLGGSGETQYF | TGTGCCAGCAGATTGGGGGGAAGCGGTGAGACCCAGTACTTC
TRBJ2-3 | - | TRBV6-2/TRBV6-3 | few | CASSYGGGEDTQYF | TGTGCCAGCAGTTACGGAGGGGGCGAAGATACGCAGTATTTT
TRBJ2-5 | TRBD2 | TRBV6-4 | many | CASSGTSGGQETQYF | TGTGCCAGCAGTGGGACTAGCGGGGGCCAAGAGACCCAGTACTTC
TRBJ2-1 | TRBD1 | TRBV5-5 | - | CASSDWTGLRLNEQFF | TGTGCCAGCAGCGATTGGACAGGGTTGAGGTTAAATGAGCAGTTCTTC
TRBJ1-6 | - | TRBV4-2 | many | CASRQIWETGSPLHF | TGTGCCAGCAGACAAATATGGGAGACTGGGTCACCCCTCCACTTT
TRBJ1-2 | - | TRBV5-8 | many | CASSLAPTANYGYTF | TGTGCCAGCAGCTTGGCTCCAACAGCTAACTATGGCTACACCTTC
TRBJ1-2 | - | TRBV6-2/TRBV6-3 | - | CASSYSIGYTF | TGTGCCAGCAGTTACTCGATTGGCTACACCTTC
TRBJ2-1 | - | TRBV27 | few | CASSDKQGGFNEQFF | TGTGCCAGCAGTGACAAACAGGGAGGGTTCAATGAGCAGTTCTTC
TRBJ2-5 | - | TRBV19 | few | CATTLTPKTQYF | TGTGCCACCACCCTAACCCCGAAGACCCAGTACTTC
TRBJ2-1 | - | TRBV5-8 | - | CASMPLRLVEQFF | TGTGCCAGCATGCCCTTGCGCTTAGTTGAGCAGTTCTTC
TRBJ2-5 | TRBD2 | TRBV10-3 | many | CAISESFDGGTQETQYF | TGTGCCATCAGTGAATCCTTTGACGGGGGGACGCAGGAGACCCAGTACTTC
TRBJ2-7 | - | TRBV27 | many | CASSLGRGASEQYF | TGTGCCAGCAGTTTGGGCAGGGGGGCTAGCGAGCAGTACTTC
TRBJ2-3 | - | TRBV7-9 | few | CASSPGTGEPKADTQYF | TGTGCCAGCAGCCCGGGGACTGGTGAACCGAAGGCAGATACGCAGTATTTT
TRBJ2-1 | TRBD1 | TRBV5-1 | few | CASSTTGTGVTPEQFF | TGCGCCAGCAGCACCACCGGGACAGGGGTCACGCCGGAGCAGTTCTTC
TRBJ2-3 | TRBD1 | TRBV6-5 | - | CASSYLRTGELKNTDTHYF | TGTGCCAGCAGTTACCTGCGGACAGGGGAATTAAAAAACACAGATACGCATTATTTT
TRBJ1-1 | - | TRBV29-1 | many | CSVDPAEELNTEAFF | TGCAGCGTTGACCCCGCTGAGGAATTGAACACTGAAGCTTTCTTT
TRBJ1-1 | - | TRBV29-1 | - | CSVEVDSLEGTEAFF | TGCAGCGTTGAAGTGGACAGTCTAGAGGGCACTGAAGCTTTCTTT
TRBJ1-5 | - | TRBV27 | many | CASSFGHSQPQHF | TGTGCCAGCAGTTTCGGTCATTCTCAGCCCCAGCATTTT
TRBJ1-2 | - | TRBV7-9 | few | CASSLGEPRRTNYGYTF | TGTGCCAGCAGCTTAGGGGAACCCCGACGGACTAACTATGGCTACACCTTC
TRBJ1-4 | - | TRBV5-1 | - | CASSLRPTNEKLFF | TGCGCCAGCAGCTTGAGGCCAACTAATGAAAAACTGTTTTTT
TRBJ2-1 | TRBD1 | TRBV29-1 | many | CSVDRDVGQFF | TGCAGCGTCGACAGGGATGTTGGGCAGTTCTTC
TRBJ1-2 | TRBD1 | TRBV27 | few | CASSLGQGAYGYTF | TGTGCCAGCAGCCTGGGACAGGGGGCTTATGGCTACACCTTC
TRBJ2-5 | TRBD2 | TRBV13 | many | CASSLGLAGGLETQYF | TGTGCCAGCAGCTTAGGCCTAGCGGGGGGGCTCGAGACCCAGTACTTC
TRBJ2-3 | - | TRBV7-2 | many | CASSLGWDTQYF | TGTGCCAGCAGCTTAGGTTGGGATACGCAGTATTTT
TRBJ2-7 | - | TRBV9 | many | CASSSWGVAGYEQYF | TGTGCCAGCAGCAGCTGGGGCGTGGCGGGCTACGAGCAGTACTTC
TRBJ1-3 | - | TRBV5-5 | few | CPPGGSGNTIYF | TGTCCCCCCGGAGGATCTGGAAACACCATATATTTT
TRBJ2-1 | - | TRBV5-1 | - | CASRLYNEQFF | TGCGCCAGCAGACTCTACAATGAGCAGTTCTTC
TRBJ2-2 | - | TRBV7-7 | many | CASSSGVTGELFF | TGTGCTAGCAGCTCGGGGGTCACCGGGGAGCTGTTTTTT
TRBJ2-5 | - | TRBV27 | few | CASRILGRSETQYF | TGTGCCAGCAGAATTCTGGGAAGGTCGGAGACCCAGTACTTC
TRBJ2-3 | - | TRBV12-3/TRBV12-4 | many | CASSTGPSTDTQYF | TGTGCCAGCAGCACAGGGCCTAGCACAGATACGCAGTATTTT
TRBJ2-1 | - | TRBV4-3 | many | CASSQDEGSRNEQFF | TGCGCCAGCAGCCAAGATGAGGGGTCCAGGAATGAGCAGTTCTTC
TRBJ2-7 | - | TRBV6-5 | many | CASSYGDAAYEQYF | TGTGCCAGCAGTTACGGCGACGCCGCCTACGAGCAGTACTTC
TRBJ2-3 | - | TRBV6-2/TRBV6-3 | - | CASRGADTQYF | TGTGCCAGCAGGGGCGCAGATACGCAGTATTTT
TRBJ2-1 | TRBD1 | TRBV5-4 | few | CASSFGTVLYNEQFF | TGTGCCAGCAGCTTTGGGACAGTCCTTTACAATGAGCAGTTCTTC
TRBJ2-5 | TRBD2 | TRBV12-3/TRBV12-4 | - | CASSLNFLGGEETQYF | TGTGCCAGCAGTTTAAATTTTCTGGGGGGGGAAGAGACCCAGTACTTC
TRBJ2-3 | - | TRBV4-3 | few | CASSQDLTGADTQYF | TGCGCCAGCAGCCAAGACCTTACGGGAGCAGATACGCAGTATTTT
TRBJ1-5 | - | TRBV7-8 | many | CASSTRNQPQHF | TGTGCCAGCAGCACACGAAATCAGCCCCAGCATTTT
TRBJ2-1 | - | TRBV7-8 | - | CASSLIGSSVRNEQFF | TGTGCCAGCAGCTTAATCGGGTCGTCGGTGAGGAATGAGCAGTTCTTC
TRBJ2-1 | - | TRBV3-1 | - | CASSSLQGWNEQFF | TGTGCCAGCAGCAGTTTACAGGGATGGAATGAGCAGTTCTTC
TRBJ1-1 | - | TRBV27 | - | CASSRTGALGEAFF | TGTGCCAGCAGCCGCACGGGGGCGCTGGGTGAAGCTTTCTTT
TRBJ2-2 | - | TRBV10-3 | few | CAISGPTGTANTGELFF | TGTGCCATCAGTGGCCCCACAGGAACCGCGAACACCGGGGAGCTGTTTTTT
TRBJ1-5 | TRBD1 | TRBV7-9 | many | CASSQTGGNQPQHF | TGTGCCAGCAGCCAGACAGGGGGGAATCAGCCCCAGCATTTT
TRBJ2-1 | - | TRBV1 | few | CTSSQEGPGLAGRDEQFF | TGCACCAGCAGCCAAGAAGGGCCGGGACTAGCGGGGCGGGATGAGCAGTTCTTC
TRBJ2-7 | - | TRBV5-4 | few | CAWRGRASSYEQYF | TGTGCCTGGAGAGGGCGGGCAAGCTCCTACGAGCAGTACTTC
TRBJ2-5 | - | TRBV7-2 | few | CASSLMWGVQYF | TGTGCCAGCAGCCTCATGTGGGGTGTCCAGTACTTC
TRBJ2-2 | - | TRBV19 | many | CASWTATGELFF | TGTGCCAGTTGGACAGCCACCGGGGAGCTGTTTTTT
TRBJ2-5 | TRBD1 | TRBV4-3 | many | CASSQGDRGETQYF | TGCGCCAGCAGCCAAGGGGACAGGGGGGAGACCCAGTACTTC
TRBJ2-7 | - | TRBV7-8 | many | CASSLGPSYEQYF | TGTGCCAGCAGCTTAGGACCCAGCTACGAGCAGTACTTC
TRBJ2-7 | - | TRBV4-3 | many | CASSQDIGDYEQYF | TGCGCCAGCAGCCAAGATATCGGGGACTACGAGCAGTACTTC
TRBJ2-1 | TRBD1 | TRBV4-3 | many | CASSQGTGGLEQFF | TGCGCCAGCAGCCAAGGGACAGGGGGCTTAGAGCAGTTCTTC